This TCR beta chain was obtained from a study of radiation and T cells in renal cell carcinoma. Study-wide background: Nephrectomy followed 15 Gy stereotactic body radiation by 4 weeks.

The CDR3 loop spans 14 amino acids. Trimming cost V 4 bases and J 3 bases; bases outside gene matches: 3. Germline V gene lookup returns CDR1 LNHDA and CDR2 SQIVND (reference sequence). This table comes from immunoSEQ multiplex PCR, and its TCRdb copy is limited to in-frame clones, with some not included. The sample lists 150,000 to 180,000 clones; 87% were seen once. Time point: blood 2 weeks post-SBRT. Sample treatment: 15 Gy SBRT to primary tumor, nephrectomy 4 weeks later. V usage is TRBV19 and J usage is TRBJ1-5; 7 bases map to TRBD1. This clonotype originated in a woman aged 50 to 60 with renal cell carcinoma. This specimen consisted of blood, obtained from a patient whose treatment included radiotherapy and nephrectomy. The DNA for the CDR3 is TGTGCCAGTAGTAGGACAGGACTCAATCAGCCCCAGCATTTT. This gives the protein CASSRTGLNQPQHF.